One sample yielded the 22 T cell receptor beta chains listed below, sequenced in a study of blood T cell repertoires in COVID-19 (TCRdb year 2020). The protocol used for the library was the immunoSEQ multiplex PCR assay. TCRdb limited this immuneACCESS table to in-frame rearrangements with V and J called. A share of clones is missing; checked studies link under half to unresolved V genes, and the rest is unexplained. The sample profile shows roughly 30,000 clones; roughly 84% of them were found once. The ten largest account for roughly 15% of the sample. Sequenced input: peripheral blood. These receptors were taken from a human donor in a cohort sampled during active COVID-19.

This clone was seen just once. The gene calls are TRBV7-2 and TRBJ2-4, with D possibly matching TRBD2 (5 bases). Looked up from germline, CDR1 is SGHTA and CDR2 is FQGNSA. The CDR3 length is 16 residues. V lost 1 base and J lost 2, with 12 bases in between. In DNA form, the CDR3 reads TGTGCCAGCAGCTTAGAGTCCGGGAAGCCCAAAAACATTCAGTACTTC. Protein product: CASSLESGKPKNIQYF.

The chain is built from TRBV11-2 and TRBJ1-5, with D possibly matching TRBD1 (5 bases). The germline V gene encodes CDR1 SGHAT and CDR2 FQNNGV. Between the trimmed V and J ends, which lost 0 bases and 0 bases, there was a span of 12 bases. The CDR3 has 17 amino acids. The CDR3 region has the DNA TGTGCCAGCAGCTTAGATCTGCGGCAGGGTAGCAATCAGCCCCAGCATTTT. It translates to CASSLDLRQGSNQPQHF.

This clone has only one observation. The chain recombines TRBV7-2 with TRBJ2-4; possibly TRBD2 for D (7 bases). With 1 base removed from V and 5 bases from J, the gap between germline ends came to 9 bases. The CDR3 runs 14 residues. Looked up from germline, CDR1 is SGHTA and CDR2 is FQGNSA. CDR3: CASSLGGGQNIQYF. The CDR3, as DNA: TGTGCCAGCAGCTTAGGGGGGGGCCAAAACATTCAGTACTTC.

V is TRBV5-1 and J is TRBJ2-6; D not certain. From germline, CDR1 is SGHRS and CDR2 YFSETQ. CDR3 length: 16 residues. Trimming stripped 4 bases from V and 0 bases from J, with 11 bases between. CDR3 sequence: CASSPSTYSGANVLTF. The CDR3 coding sequence is TGCGCCAGCAGCCCCTCTACCTACTCTGGGGCCAACGTCCTGACTTTC.

The chain employs TRBV6-2 or TRBV6-3 and TRBJ1-2; D unclear. Germline CDR1 is MNHEY and CDR2 is SVGEGT. The V gene lost 5 bases and the J gene lost 4 bases, with 14 bases spanning the gap. The CDR3 extends over 14 amino acids. Written as DNA, the CDR3 is TGTGCCAGCAGTCCCCGGGAATCCGGCTATGGCTACACCTTC. It specifies CASSPRESGYGYTF.

The V and J genes are TRBV3-1 (or the pseudogene TRBV3-2) and TRBJ2-5; 7 bases map to TRBD2. The CDR3 is 15 amino acids. The germline CDR1 and CDR2 sequences are LGHDT and YNNKEL (reference sequence). The V gene end was trimmed by 8 bases and the J gene end by 5 bases; junction bases not matched to a gene: 14. CDR3 residues: CASSLAGPGRETQYF. CDR3 in DNA: TGTGCCAGCTCCCTGGCAGGCCCCGGGAGGGAGACCCAGTACTTC.

The genes are TRBV10-3 and TRBJ1-1, with 8 bases that match TRBD1. This CDR3 contains 14 residues. Germline assignment: CDR1 ENHRY and CDR2 SYGVKD. V was clipped by 6 bases and J by 1 base; unmatched bases: 4. The CDR3 DNA reads TGTGCCATCAGCCGACAGGGGACGAACACTGAAGCTTTCTTT. Protein: CAISRQGTNTEAFF.

The chain carries TRBV10-3 and TRBJ2-5, with 9 bases lining up with TRBD1. CDR3 length equals 15 residues. Per germline, CDR1 ENHRY and CDR2 SYGVKD. After removal of 2 bases from V and 5 bases from J, the junction contained 6 bases not matched to a gene. The DNA of the CDR3 is TGTGCCATCAGTGAGGGGACAGGGAGAAAGGAGACCCAGTACTTC. Amino acid sequence: CAISEGTGRKETQYF.

CDR3 loop: CASSPDPLRRGNTGELFF. The CDR3 nucleotides are TGCGCCAGCAGCCCAGACCCCCTGAGGCGGGGGAACACCGGGGAGCTGTTTTTT. The chain has TRBV5-1 and TRBJ2-2; D possibly corresponds to TRBD2 (6 bases). V was clipped by 4 bases and J by 1 base, with 20 bases between them. The CDR3 spans 18 residues. Germline loops: CDR1 SGHRS, CDR2 YFSETQ.

This sequence joins TRBV3-1 (or the pseudogene TRBV3-2) and TRBJ2-5; 7 bases map to TRBD1. The trim removed 5 bases at V and 1 base at J, leaving 4 bases unmatched. The CDR3 contains 14 residues. Germline V gene data show CDR1 as LGHDT and CDR2 as YNNKEL (reference sequence). CDR3 DNA: TGTGCCAGCAGCAGCAGGGACAGCCAAGAGACCCAGTACTTC. The encoded protein is CASSSRDSQETQYF.

The chain couples TRBV18 to TRBJ2-7; 9 bases fit TRBD1. Looked up from germline, CDR1 is KGHSH and CDR2 is LQKENI. This CDR3 has 14 residues. The ends lost 3 bases at V and 4 bases at J; junction bases unmatched: 4. CDR3 region: CASSPRQGVYEQYF. In DNA, the CDR3 is TGTGCCAGCTCACCTCGACAGGGGGTGTACGAGCAGTACTTC.

V is TRBV6-4 and J is TRBJ1-6; maybe TRBD1 (6 bases). V dropped 3 bases and J dropped 7 bases, with 13 bases sitting between them. Looked up from germline, CDR1 is MRHNA and CDR2 is SNTAGT. CDR3 size: 15 residues. CDR3 residues: CASSELGRGNSPLHF. CDR3 nucleotide sequence: TGTGCCAGCAGTGAACTTGGCAGGGGAAATTCACCCCTCCACTTT.

The genes are TRBV7-9 and TRBJ1-2; TRBD1 is a possible D gene (5 bases). Germline V CDR1 and CDR2: SEHNR, FQNEAQ (reference sequence). V was shortened by 4 bases and J by 4 bases, with 10 bases between the two germline ends. The CDR3 runs 13 residues. CDR3 in amino acids: CASSSGYGYGYTF. The CDR3 DNA sequence: TGTGCCAGCAGCTCAGGGTACGGCTATGGCTACACCTTC.

The genes are TRBV28 and TRBJ2-5, with D perhaps TRBD2 (5 bases). Germline V gives CDR1 MDHEN, CDR2 SYDVKM. This CDR3 is built from 14 residues. The V and J ends lost 0 bases and 6 bases respectively, with 11 bases between them. The CDR3, as DNA: TGTGCCAGCAGTTTATGGGGCCGGGGAAAGACCCAGTACTTC. Amino acids: CASSLWGRGKTQYF.

This chain connects TRBV4-3 to TRBJ1-3, with 9 bases aligning to TRBD1. The CDR3 has 17 residues. Per germline, CDR1 LGHNA and CDR2 YSLEER. Unmatched junction bases numbered 10, after V lost 4 bases and J lost 3 bases. The CDR3 spells CASSRDSGTGYGNTIYF. The CDR3 DNA is TGCGCCAGCAGCCGAGATTCCGGGACAGGGTATGGAAACACCATATATTTT.

CDR3 loop: CASSPSLPGNEQFF. The CDR3 DNA reads TGTGCCAGCAGCCCCTCGCTACCGGGAAATGAGCAGTTCTTC. V is TRBV9 and J is TRBJ2-1, with D possibly being TRBD2 (5 bases). The CDR3 is 14 amino acids. The V gene's germline CDR1 is SGDLS and CDR2 YYNGEE. The V end was cut by 4 bases, the J end by 7 bases, with 15 bases between.

The chain combines TRBV4-1 with TRBJ1-6; 9 bases are a match to TRBD1. CDR1 and CDR2 (germline): MGHRA, YSYEKL. V lost 0 bases and J lost 9; bases outside the gene matches: 15. This CDR3 is built from 19 residues. In DNA form, the CDR3 reads TGCGCCAGCAGCCAAGACGGGGGGACAGGGCCTCTGAGCGGTTCACCCCTCCACTTT. Its protein product is CASSQDGGTGPLSGSPLHF.

The chain recombines TRBV7-2 with TRBJ2-5, with D maybe TRBD2 (6 bases). The germline V and J ends were trimmed by 5 bases and 5 bases, with 18 bases remaining between them. Per the germline V gene, CDR1 is SGHTA and CDR2 is FQGNSA. The CDR3 runs 15 residues. CDR3 residues: CASSPRRDFMETQYF. CDR3 sequence (DNA): TGTGCCAGCAGCCCCCGCCGGGACTTTATGGAGACCCAGTACTTC.

V is TRBV6-2 or TRBV6-3 and J is TRBJ2-7; 9 nucleotides align to TRBD2. Germline assignment: CDR1 MNHEY and CDR2 SVGEGT. Losses at the gene ends were 5 bases for V and 0 bases for J; bases not matched to a gene: 2. CDR3 size: 14 residues. CDR3 in amino acids: CASSASGDSYEQYF. The CDR3 bases are TGTGCCAGCAGTGCTAGCGGGGACTCCTACGAGCAGTACTTC.

Here the CDR3 reads CASSPTGNGLGYTF. The CDR3 coding sequence is TGTGCCAGCTCACCAACAGGGAACGGGCTTGGCTACACCTTC. The chain recombines TRBV18 with TRBJ1-2; maybe TRBD1 (6 bases). Trimming shortened V by 2 bases and J by 7 bases, and 14 bases separated the two germline ends. CDR3 length: 14 amino acids. Germline loops: CDR1 KGHSH, CDR2 LQKENI.

The rearrangement uses TRBV29-1 and TRBJ2-1, with 7 bases lining up with TRBD2. Germline lookup yields CDR1 SQVTM and CDR2 ANQGSEA. V lost 7 bases and J lost 7; bases outside the gene matches: 13. This CDR3 comprises 14 residues. The CDR3 reads CSGARGTTGNEQFF. The CDR3 bases are TGCAGCGGTGCCCGAGGGACTACAGGTAATGAGCAGTTCTTC.

This sequence joins TRBV5-1 and TRBJ2-3; 9 nucleotides line up with TRBD1. V shed 7 bases, J shed 3 bases, and the junction held 6 bases outside the gene matches. The CDR3 length is 14 residues. The germline gives CDR1 SGHRS, CDR2 YFSETQ. CDR3 sequence (DNA): TGCGCCAGCCGACAGGGGGGATCTACAGATACGCAGTATTTT. Amino acids: CASRQGGSTDTQYF.